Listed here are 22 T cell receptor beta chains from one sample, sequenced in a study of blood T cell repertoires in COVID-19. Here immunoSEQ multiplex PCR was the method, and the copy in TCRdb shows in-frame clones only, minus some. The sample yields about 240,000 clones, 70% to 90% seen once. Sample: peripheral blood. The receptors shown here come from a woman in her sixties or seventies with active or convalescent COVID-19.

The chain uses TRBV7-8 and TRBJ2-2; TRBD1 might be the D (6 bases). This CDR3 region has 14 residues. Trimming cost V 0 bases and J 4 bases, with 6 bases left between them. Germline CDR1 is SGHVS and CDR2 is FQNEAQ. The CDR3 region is CASSLARGTGELFF. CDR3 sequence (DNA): TGTGCCAGCAGCTTAGCCAGGGGCACCGGGGAGCTGTTTTTT.

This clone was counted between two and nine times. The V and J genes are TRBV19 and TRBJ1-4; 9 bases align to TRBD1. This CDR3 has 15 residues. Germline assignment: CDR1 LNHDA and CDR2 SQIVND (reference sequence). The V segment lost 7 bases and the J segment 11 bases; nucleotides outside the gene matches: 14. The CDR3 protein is CASTSQGQGFRKLFF. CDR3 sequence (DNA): TGTGCCAGTACCTCTCAGGGACAGGGTTTTCGGAAACTGTTTTTT.

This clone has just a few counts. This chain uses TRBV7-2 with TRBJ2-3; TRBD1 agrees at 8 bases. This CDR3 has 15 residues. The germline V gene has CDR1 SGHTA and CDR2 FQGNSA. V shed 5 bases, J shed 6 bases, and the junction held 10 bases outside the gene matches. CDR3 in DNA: TGTGCCAGCAGCCCCAGCGGACAGGGATTCGATACGCAGTATTTT. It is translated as CASSPSGQGFDTQYF. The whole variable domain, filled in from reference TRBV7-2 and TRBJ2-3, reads GAGVSQSPSNKVTEKGKDVELRCDPISGHTALYWYRQSLGQGLEFLIYFQGNSAPDKSGLPSDRFSAERTGGSVSTLTIQRTQQEDSAVYLCASSPSGQGFDTQYFGPGTRLTVL.

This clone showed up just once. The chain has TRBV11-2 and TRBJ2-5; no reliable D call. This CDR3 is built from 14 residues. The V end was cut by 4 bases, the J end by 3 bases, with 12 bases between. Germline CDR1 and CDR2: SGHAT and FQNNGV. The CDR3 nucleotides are TGTGCCAGCAGCTCGTCGTTCCCTAAAGAGACCCAGTACTTC. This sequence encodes CASSSSFPKETQYF.

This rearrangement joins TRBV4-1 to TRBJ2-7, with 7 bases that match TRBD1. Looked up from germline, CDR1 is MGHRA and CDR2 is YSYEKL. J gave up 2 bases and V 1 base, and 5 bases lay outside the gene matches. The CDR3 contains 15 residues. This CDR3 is CASSQVPGGTYEQYF. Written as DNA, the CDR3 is TGCGCCAGCAGCCAAGTCCCAGGGGGTACCTACGAGCAGTACTTC.

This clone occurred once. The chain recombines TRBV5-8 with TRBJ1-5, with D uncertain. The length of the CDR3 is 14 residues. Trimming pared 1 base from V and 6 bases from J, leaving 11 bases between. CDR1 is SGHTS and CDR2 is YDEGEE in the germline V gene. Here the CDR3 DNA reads TGTGCCAGCAGCTTGCACGGGAGGCGTCAGCCCCAGCATTTT. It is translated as CASSLHGRRQPQHF.

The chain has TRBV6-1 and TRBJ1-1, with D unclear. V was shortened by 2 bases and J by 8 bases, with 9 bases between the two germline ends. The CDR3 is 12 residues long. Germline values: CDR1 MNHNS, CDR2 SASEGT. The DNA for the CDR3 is TGTGCCAGCAGTGAACAGGCATTGGAAGCTTTCTTT. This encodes CASSEQALEAFF.

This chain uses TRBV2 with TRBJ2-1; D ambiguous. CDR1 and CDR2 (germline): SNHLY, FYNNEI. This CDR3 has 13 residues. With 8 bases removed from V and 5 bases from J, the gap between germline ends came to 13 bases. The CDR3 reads CASGSAAHNEQFF. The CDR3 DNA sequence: TGTGCCAGCGGGTCGGCAGCGCACAATGAGCAGTTCTTC. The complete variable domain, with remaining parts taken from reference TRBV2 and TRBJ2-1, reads EPEVTQTPSHQVTQMGQEVILRCVPISNHLYFYWYRQILGQKVEFLVSFYNNEISEKSEIFDDQFSVERPDGSNFTLKIRSTKLEDSAMYFCASGSAAHNEQFFGPGTRLTVL.

CDR3 loop: CASSKTRQGGFETQYF. CDR3 sequence (DNA): TGTGCCAGCAGCAAAACGAGACAGGGAGGTTTTGAGACCCAGTACTTC. The chain has TRBV7-2 and TRBJ2-5; D may be TRBD1 (7 bases). The CDR3 runs 16 residues. Trimming pared 5 bases from V and 5 bases from J, leaving 21 bases between. In germline, CDR1 is SGHTA, CDR2 FQGNSA. The variable domain in full, completed from reference TRBV7-2 and TRBJ2-5, reads GAGVSQSPSNKVTEKGKDVELRCDPISGHTALYWYRQSLGQGLEFLIYFQGNSAPDKSGLPSDRFSAERTGGSVSTLTIQRTQQEDSAVYLCASSKTRQGGFETQYFGPGTRLLVL.

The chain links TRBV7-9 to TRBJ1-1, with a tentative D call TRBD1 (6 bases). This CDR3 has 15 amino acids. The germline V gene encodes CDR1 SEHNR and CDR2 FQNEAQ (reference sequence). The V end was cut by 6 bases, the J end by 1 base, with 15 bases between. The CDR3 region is CASSWALGANTEAFF. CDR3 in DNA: TGTGCCAGCAGTTGGGCCCTGGGGGCGAACACTGAAGCTTTCTTT.

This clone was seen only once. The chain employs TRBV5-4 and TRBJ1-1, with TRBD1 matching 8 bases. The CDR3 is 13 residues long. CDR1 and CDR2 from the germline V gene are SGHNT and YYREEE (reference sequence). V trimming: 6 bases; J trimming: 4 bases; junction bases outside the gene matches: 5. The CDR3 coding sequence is TGTGCCAGCACCAGGGGGCAGGGCACTGAAGCTTTCTTT. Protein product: CASTRGQGTEAFF.

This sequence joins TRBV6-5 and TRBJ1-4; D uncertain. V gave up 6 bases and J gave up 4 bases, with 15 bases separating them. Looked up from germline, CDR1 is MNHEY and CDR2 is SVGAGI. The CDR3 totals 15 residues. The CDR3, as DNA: TGTGCCAGCAGAGTGAACACAGCAGTTAATGAAAAACTGTTTTTT. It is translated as CASRVNTAVNEKLFF.

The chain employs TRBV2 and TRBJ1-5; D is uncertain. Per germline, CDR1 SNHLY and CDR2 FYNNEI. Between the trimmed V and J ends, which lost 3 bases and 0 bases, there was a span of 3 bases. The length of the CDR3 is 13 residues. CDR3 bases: TGTGCCAGCAGTGATAGTAGCAATCAGCCCCAGCATTTT. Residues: CASSDSSNQPQHF.

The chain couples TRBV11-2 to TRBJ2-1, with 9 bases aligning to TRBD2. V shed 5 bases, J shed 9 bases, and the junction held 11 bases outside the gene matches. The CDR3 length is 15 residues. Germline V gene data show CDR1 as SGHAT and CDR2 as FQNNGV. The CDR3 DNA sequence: TGTGCCAGCAGCCCTCTTGCGGGGGGGTTGGGTGAGCAGTTCTTC. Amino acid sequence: CASSPLAGGLGEQFF. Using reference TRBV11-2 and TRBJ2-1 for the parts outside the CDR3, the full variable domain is EAGVAQSPRYKIIEKRQSVAFWCNPISGHATLYWYQQILGQGPKLLIQFQNNGVVDDSQLPKDRFSAERLKGVDSTLKIQPAKLEDSAVYLCASSPLAGGLGEQFFGPGTRLTVL.

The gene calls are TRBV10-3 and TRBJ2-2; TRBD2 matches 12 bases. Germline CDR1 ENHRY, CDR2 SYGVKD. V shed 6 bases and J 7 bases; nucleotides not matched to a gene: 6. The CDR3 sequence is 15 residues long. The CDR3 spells CAISGLAGLGGELFF. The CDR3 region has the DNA TGTGCCATCAGCGGACTAGCGGGGTTGGGCGGGGAGCTGTTTTTT.

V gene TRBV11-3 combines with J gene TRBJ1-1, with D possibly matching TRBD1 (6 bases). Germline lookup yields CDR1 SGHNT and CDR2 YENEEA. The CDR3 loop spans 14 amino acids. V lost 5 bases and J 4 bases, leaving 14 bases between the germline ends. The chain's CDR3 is CASSTRGGGTEAFF. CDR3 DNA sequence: TGTGCCAGCAGCACACGAGGGGGTGGCACTGAAGCTTTCTTT.

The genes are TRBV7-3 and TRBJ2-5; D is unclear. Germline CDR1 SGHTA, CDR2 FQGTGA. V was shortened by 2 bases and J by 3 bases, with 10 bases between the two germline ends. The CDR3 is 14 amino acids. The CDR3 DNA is TGTGCCAGCAGCTTAGGCGGTCCTGAAGAGACCCAGTACTTC. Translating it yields CASSLGGPEETQYF.

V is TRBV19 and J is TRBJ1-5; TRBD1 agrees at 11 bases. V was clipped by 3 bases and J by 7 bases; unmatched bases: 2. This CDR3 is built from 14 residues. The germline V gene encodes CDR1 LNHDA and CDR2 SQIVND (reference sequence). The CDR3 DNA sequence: TGTGCCAGTAGTATCAGGACAGGGGGCCAGCCCCAGCATTTT. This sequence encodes CASSIRTGGQPQHF.

The CDR3 bases are TGCGCCAGCAGCTTGGGGACAGGAATTCCTAATGAAAAACTGTTTTTT. This sequence encodes CASSLGTGIPNEKLFF. The chain combines TRBV5-1 with TRBJ1-4, with TRBD1 identical over 7 bases. The CDR3 runs 16 residues. V shed 0 bases and J 3 bases; nucleotides not matched to a gene: 5. Germline V lookup: CDR1 SGHRS, CDR2 YFSETQ.

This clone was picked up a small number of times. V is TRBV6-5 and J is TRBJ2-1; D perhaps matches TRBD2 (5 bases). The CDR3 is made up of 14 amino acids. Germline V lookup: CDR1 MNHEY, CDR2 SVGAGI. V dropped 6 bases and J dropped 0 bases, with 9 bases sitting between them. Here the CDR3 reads CASSPGSSYNEQFF. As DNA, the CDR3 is TGTGCCAGCAGCCCGGGGAGCTCCTACAATGAGCAGTTCTTC.

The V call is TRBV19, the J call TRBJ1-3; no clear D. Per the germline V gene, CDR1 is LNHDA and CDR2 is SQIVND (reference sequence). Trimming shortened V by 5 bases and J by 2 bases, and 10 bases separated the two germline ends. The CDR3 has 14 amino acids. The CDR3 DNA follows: TGTGCCAGTAGTGAGACACATACTGGAAACACCATATATTTT. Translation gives CASSETHTGNTIYF.

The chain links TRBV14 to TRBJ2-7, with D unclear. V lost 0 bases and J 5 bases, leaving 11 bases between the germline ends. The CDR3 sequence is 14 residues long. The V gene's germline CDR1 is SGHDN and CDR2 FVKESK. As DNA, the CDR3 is TGTGCCAGCAGCCAAGAAGCCTTGTTGGACGAGCAGTACTTC. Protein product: CASSQEALLDEQYF.